Listed here are 22 T cell receptor beta chains from one sample, sequenced in a study of cytomegalovirus exposure and HLA in healthy donors. PCR used 60 Vbeta primers and 13 Jbeta primers. This table comes from immunoSEQ multiplex PCR, and its TCRdb copy is limited to in-frame clones, with some not included. The profile shows tens of thousands of clones, more than 75% of them singletons. The sequencing input was PBMCs. The source is a male donor in good health and CMV-seropositive.

The sample holds a few counts of this clone. The chain joins TRBV10-1 to TRBJ1-5; 7 bases line up with TRBD1. Germline V gene sequence: CDR1 WNHNN, CDR2 SYGVQD (reference sequence). The CDR3 spans 14 residues. The J segment lost 6 bases and the V segment lost 3 bases, leaving 5 bases of the junction unmatched. The CDR3 region is CASSDDRESQPQHF. CDR3 DNA sequence: TGCGCCAGCAGTGACGACAGGGAAAGTCAGCCCCAGCATTTT.

The rearrangement links TRBV21-1 to TRBJ2-2; the table gives TRBD2 as D, unverified against the DNA. TRBV21-1 is a recognized pseudogene. This CDR3 has 17 amino acids. This CDR3 is CASSEPNYRVDTGELFF. CDR3 nucleotide sequence: TGTGCCAGCAGCGAACCGAACTACCGGGTCGACACCGGGGAGCTGTTTTTT.

This clone was counted once. The chain is built from TRBV6-5 and TRBJ2-7, with 7 positions matching TRBD1. Germline V gene lookup returns CDR1 MNHEY and CDR2 SVGAGI. This CDR3 spans 14 amino acids. Losses at the gene ends were 0 bases for V and 4 bases for J; bases not matched to a gene: 3. The CDR3 here is CASSYSTGLYEQYF. Written as DNA, the CDR3 is TGTGCCAGCAGTTACTCGACAGGGTTGTACGAGCAGTACTTC.

The genes are TRBV6-1 and TRBJ1-1, with unresolved D. The CDR3 has 13 amino acids. Trimming left V 2 bases short and J 0 bases short, with 4 bases between. Germline CDR1 is MNHNS and CDR2 is SASEGT. The CDR3 spells CASSESLNTEAFF. In DNA form, the CDR3 reads TGTGCCAGCAGTGAATCGTTGAACACTGAAGCTTTCTTT.

The rearrangement joins TRBV2 to TRBJ1-5; D remains ambiguous. This CDR3 region has 17 residues. The ends were cut back, 2 bases at V and 0 bases at J, with 14 bases in the middle. CDR1 is SNHLY, CDR2 FYNNEI, per germline. This CDR3 is CASSEHPKQLSNQPQHF. The CDR3 nucleotides read TGTGCCAGCAGTGAACACCCTAAACAGCTTAGCAATCAGCCCCAGCATTTT.

CDR3 bases: TGTGCCAGCAGTTGGGGACAGGGGAGCTATGGCTACACCTTC. It encodes CASSWGQGSYGYTF. V usage is TRBV28 and J usage is TRBJ1-2; 10 bases align to TRBD1. Germline values: CDR1 MDHEN, CDR2 SYDVKM. This CDR3 comprises 14 residues. With V trimmed by 4 bases and J by 4 bases, 3 bases remained unmatched.

This clone has just one count. V usage is TRBV19 and J usage is TRBJ2-5, with 8 bases aligning to TRBD2. CDR1 and CDR2 from the germline V gene are LNHDA and SQIVND (reference sequence). This CDR3 has 16 residues. V was pared by 3 bases and J by 5 bases, with 11 bases of the junction left unmatched. This CDR3 is CASSMFPGGDPETQYF. In nucleotides, the CDR3 is TGTGCCAGTAGTATGTTCCCGGGGGGGGATCCGGAGACCCAGTACTTC.

This chain connects TRBV19 to TRBJ2-4; TRBD2 might be the D (7 bases). The CDR3 is made up of 15 amino acids. Germline CDR1 is LNHDA and CDR2 is SQIVND (reference sequence). V lost 7 bases to trimming and J lost 0 bases, with 13 bases between them. CDR3 sequence: CASTEGGLAKNIQYF. The DNA for the CDR3 is TGTGCCAGTACCGAGGGGGGGTTAGCCAAAAACATTCAGTACTTC. The full variable domain, in which reference TRBV19 and TRBJ2-4 provide the parts outside the CDR3, is DGGITQSPKYLFRKEGQNVTLSCEQNLNHDAMYWYRQDPGQGLRLIYYSQIVNDFQKGDIAEGYSVSREKKESFPLTVTSAQKNPTAFYLCASTEGGLAKNIQYFGAGTRLSVL.

The V call is TRBV7-2, the J call TRBJ1-6; maybe TRBD1 (5 bases). The CDR3 contains 15 residues. Trimming stripped 1 base from V and 6 bases from J, with 10 bases between. Germline CDR1 is SGHTA and CDR2 is FQGNSA. CDR3 sequence: CASSLVAGSNSPLHF. CDR3 nucleotides: TGTGCCAGCAGCTTAGTCGCAGGGTCTAATTCACCCCTCCACTTT. Using reference TRBV7-2 and TRBJ1-6 for the parts outside the CDR3, the full variable domain is GAGVSQSPSNKVTEKGKDVELRCDPISGHTALYWYRQSLGQGLEFLIYFQGNSAPDKSGLPSDRFSAERTGGSVSTLTIQRTQQEDSAVYLCASSLVAGSNSPLHFGNGTRLTVT.

The J gene is TRBJ2-7, the V gene TRBV19; 15 positions agree with TRBD2. Germline CDR1 reads LNHDA; CDR2 reads SQIVND (reference sequence). The junction had 3 bases not matched to a gene; V was cut back by 4 bases and J by 2 bases. The CDR3 loop spans 16 amino acids. The CDR3 DNA reads TGTGCCAGTAGTAGCGGGACTAGCGGGAGGCCCTACGAGCAGTACTTC. It is translated as CASSSGTSGRPYEQYF.

The V gene is TRBV6-1, the J gene TRBJ2-7; 9 bases are shared with TRBD1. Germline V gene sequence: CDR1 MNHNS, CDR2 SASEGT. Trimming cost V 2 bases and J 0 bases; bases outside gene matches: 8. CDR3 length equals 17 residues. DNA for the CDR3: TGTGCCAGCAGTGAACCCCCGGGACAGGGTTTCTCCTACGAGCAGTACTTC. It encodes CASSEPPGQGFSYEQYF.

The chain combines TRBV21-1 with TRBJ2-7; TRBD1, the table's D call, lacks a check against the DNA. TRBV21-1 is recorded as a pseudogene. The CDR3 covers 20 residues. The CDR3 loop reads CASSKGDTFPPSLSSYEQYF. CDR3 in DNA: TGTGCCAGCAGCAAAGGGGACACGTTCCCACCCTCATTAAGCTCCTACGAGCAGTACTTC.

The chain has TRBV19 and TRBJ1-2; 8 bases map to TRBD1. After removal of 4 bases from V and 3 bases from J, the junction contained 13 bases not matched to a gene. The CDR3 length is 17 residues. Germline CDR1 and CDR2: LNHDA and SQIVND (reference sequence). CDR3 bases: TGTGCCAGTAGTACTTACATAACACGACAGGGGCACTATGGCTACACCTTC. Amino acids: CASSTYITRQGHYGYTF.

This clone has just one count. The V and J genes are TRBV2 and TRBJ2-5, with 10 bases lining up with TRBD2. The CDR3 is 15 amino acids. Germline lookup yields CDR1 SNHLY and CDR2 FYNNEI. With V trimmed by 4 bases and J by 3 bases, 5 bases remained unmatched. CDR3 in DNA: TGTGCCAGCAGTGGGCCTAGCGGGAGAGAAGAGACCCAGTACTTC. It encodes CASSGPSGREETQYF.

This clone was found once. The chain has TRBV5-4 and TRBJ2-5; 9 bases are a match to TRBD2. V dropped 0 bases and J dropped 7; count of bases not matched to a gene: 10. The CDR3 has 16 residues. The germline V gene encodes CDR1 SGHNT and CDR2 YYREEE (reference sequence). The DNA of the CDR3 is TGTGCCAGCAGCTTGGGTAGCGGGGGCGCGGAGGGGACCCAGTACTTC. Amino acids: CASSLGSGGAEGTQYF.

The rearrangement links TRBV4-1 to TRBJ2-3; TRBD2 aligns across 16 bases. The CDR3 covers 20 residues. CDR1 is MGHRA, CDR2 YSYEKL, per germline. V trimming: 1 base; J trimming: 4 bases; junction bases outside the gene matches: 11. The CDR3 region is CASSQGGTSGGAWYPDTQYF. The CDR3 DNA reads as TGCGCCAGCAGCCAAGGGGGGACTAGCGGGGGGGCCTGGTATCCAGATACGCAGTATTTT.

The J gene is TRBJ2-1, the V gene TRBV7-9; 9 bases fit TRBD2. The CDR3 sequence is 16 residues long. Trimming removed 6 bases from V and 3 bases from J; junction bases left unmatched: 9. Germline values: CDR1 SEHNR, CDR2 FQNEAQ (reference sequence). DNA for the CDR3: TGTGCCAGCAGGGATAGCGGGAGAAGGTTCTACAATGAGCAGTTCTTC. Protein product: CASRDSGRRFYNEQFF.

The CDR3 DNA follows: TGCGCCAGCAGCTTGGACAGAATTGAAACCGGGGAGCTGTTTTTT. Its translation: CASSLDRIETGELFF. The V and J genes are TRBV5-1 and TRBJ2-2; unclear D gene. The CDR3 totals 15 residues. Germline V gene data show CDR1 as SGHRS and CDR2 as YFSETQ. Trimming removed 0 bases at V and 5 bases at J, with 11 bases between.

The V and J genes are TRBV5-4 and TRBJ1-2, with 9 positions matching TRBD1. This CDR3 has 13 amino acids. The J segment lost 7 bases and the V segment lost 4 bases, leaving 5 bases of the junction unmatched. CDR1 and CDR2 from the germline V gene are SGHNT and YYREEE (reference sequence). The CDR3 here is CASSPQGASGYTF. The DNA of the CDR3 is TGTGCCAGCAGCCCACAGGGGGCTAGTGGCTACACCTTC. Full variable domain (outside the CDR3, taken from reference TRBV5-4 and TRBJ1-2): ETGVTQSPTHLIKTRGQQVTLRCSSQSGHNTVSWYQQALGQGPQFIFQYYREEENGRGNFPPRFSGLQFPNYSSELNVNALELDDSALYLCASSPQGASGYTFGSGTRLTVV.

The J gene is TRBJ2-1, the V gene TRBV10-3, with a possible D match to TRBD2 (5 bases). There are 13 residues in the CDR3. CDR1 and CDR2 (germline): ENHRY, SYGVKD. V lost 10 bases and J lost 4, with 14 bases in between. The CDR3 here is CATQRAGYNEQFF. The CDR3 bases are TGTGCCACACAACGGGCGGGTTACAATGAGCAGTTCTTC.

This clone came up once. The chain joins TRBV30 to TRBJ2-2; TRBD2 is a possible D gene (6 bases). The CDR3 spans 14 residues. Germline assignment: CDR1 GTSNPN and CDR2 SVGIG (reference sequence). Trimming took 2 bases from V and 2 from J, leaving 9 bases between them. The CDR3 DNA reads as TGTGCCTGGAGTTGGGGGGTTAACACCGGGGAGCTGTTTTTT. It encodes CAWSWGVNTGELFF.

Regarding this clone: At one of its ends the junction is not consistent with the germline gene, which may arise from a read error. The chain uses TRBV7-9 and TRBJ1-1; D uncertain. CDR1 SEHNR and CDR2 FQNEAQ come from the germline V gene (reference sequence). The CDR3 has 13 residues. The CDR3 reads CSSSLSGNTEAFF. The CDR3 DNA reads as TGTTCCAGCAGCTTATCAGGGAACACTGAAGCTTTCTTT. Full variable domain (remainder filled in from reference TRBV7-9 and TRBJ1-1): DTGVSQNPRHKITKRGQNVTFRCDPISEHNRLYWYRQTLGQGPEFLTYFQNEAQLEKSRLLSDRFSAERPKGSFSTLEIQRTEQGDSAMYLCSSSLSGNTEAFFGQGTRLTVV.